This T cell receptor beta chain is drawn from a study of cytomegalovirus exposure and HLA in healthy donors. General observations from the study: Presence/absence analyses took donor sequencing depth as roughly uniform. No immune exposure information besides CMV serostatus was available. An analysis that was carried out later associated 16,951 TCR beta sequences with HLA alleles at 0.05 false discovery rate. Later genetic work tied a missense DCLRE1C variant to beta-chain V and J trimming.

About this clone: Its antigen remains unknown.

The PCR contained 60 Vbeta and 13 Jbeta primers. TCRdb keeps only in-frame clones here, not all; method: immunoSEQ multiplex PCR. The top ten clones hold over 8% of a sample with approximately 150,000 clones, about 80% of them seen once. Source material: PBMCs. The sequence was obtained from a man aged 18 to 35 in good health and CMV-seropositive.

CDR3 bases: TGTGCCAGCAGCGTAGCCGCGGGGGGGGATTACAATGAGCAGTTCTTC. This gives the protein CASSVAAGGDYNEQFF. The chain joins TRBV9 to TRBJ2-1; TRBD2 agrees at 9 bases. CDR1 is SGDLS, CDR2 YYNGEE, per germline. V gave up 0 bases and J gave up 4 bases; unmatched junction bases: 5. This CDR3 is built from 16 residues.